Shown below are 25 T cell receptor beta chains from a single sample sequenced in a study of CD8 T cells in Susac syndrome. An input of about 0.5 to 1 ug of RNA was subjected to reverse transcription using random hexamers. TCRdb analysed the immunoSEQ multiplex PCR reads with MiXCR anew, one entry per CDR3 protein. The sample holds some 400,000 distinct CDR3 sequences; more than 80% are singletons and the top ten take 0.09% to 0.15%. Sequences were obtained from CD8+ T cells from PBMCs. These receptors were collected from a human donor with multiple sclerosis.

This chain links TRBV12-3 or TRBV12-4 with TRBJ2-1; TRBD1 agrees at 7 bases. V dropped 5 bases and J dropped 10; count of bases not matched to a gene: 5. There are 12 residues in the CDR3. The CDR3 sequence is CASSPGGQEQFF. The CDR3 bases are TGTGCCAGCAGTCCAGGGGGTCAAGAGCAGTTCTTC.

V gene TRBV5-1 combines with J gene TRBJ2-5; 14 bases align to TRBD2. The CDR3 totals 17 residues. The germline CDR1 and CDR2 sequences are SGHRS and YFSETQ. V gave up 3 bases and J gave up 2 bases; unmatched junction bases: 6. For the CDR3, the DNA is TGCGCCAGCAGCTCGGGACTAGCGGGAGTGGAGCAAGAGACCCAGTACTTC. Translating it yields CASSSGLAGVEQETQYF.

V gene TRBV5-1 combines with J gene TRBJ2-5, with TRBD1 matching 9 bases. Germline V gene lookup returns CDR1 SGHRS and CDR2 YFSETQ. V dropped 2 bases and J dropped 2; count of bases not matched to a gene: 13. This CDR3 contains 18 residues. The DNA for the CDR3 is TGCGCCAGCAGCTTTTTAGGACAGGGGCTACAATTTCAAGAGACCCAGTACTTC. Encoded protein: CASSFLGQGLQFQETQYF.

The rearrangement uses TRBV28 and TRBJ2-7, with 8 nucleotides matching TRBD2. The CDR3 totals 15 residues. Per germline, CDR1 MDHEN and CDR2 SYDVKM. The junction had 7 bases not matched to a gene; V was cut back by 5 bases and J by 1 base. The CDR3 loop reads CASSLSGSRSYEQYF. The DNA for the CDR3 is TGTGCCAGCAGTCTAAGCGGGAGTCGTTCCTACGAGCAGTACTTC.

The CDR3 protein is CASSQWDSVEAFF. The CDR3 DNA reads as TGTGCCAGCAGCCAATGGGATTCGGTTGAAGCTTTCTTT. The rearrangement joins TRBV3-1 to TRBJ1-1; D uncertain. Germline CDR1 reads LGHDT; CDR2 reads YNNKEL (reference sequence). The CDR3 has 13 residues. V shed 2 bases and J shed 7 bases, with 11 bases lying between them.

The chain has TRBV19 and TRBJ2-3, with D unclear. Germline-derived CDR1 and CDR2 are LNHDA and SQIVND (reference sequence). V gave up 1 base and J gave up 2 bases, with 10 bases separating them. CDR3 size: 15 residues. The CDR3: CASSIAPGFTDTQYF. In DNA, the CDR3 is TGTGCCAGTAGTATAGCTCCAGGCTTCACAGATACGCAGTATTTT.

This clonotype appeared once. The V and J genes are TRBV10-3 and TRBJ2-2, with D possibly TRBD1 on 6 matching bases. V was shortened by 0 bases and J by 0 bases, with 14 bases between the two germline ends. The CDR3 has 18 residues. The V gene's germline CDR1 is ENHRY and CDR2 SYGVKD. In nucleotides, the CDR3 is TGTGCCATCAGTGAGTCACCCAACAGGGAAGCGAACACCGGGGAGCTGTTTTTT. This sequence encodes CAISESPNREANTGELFF.

The chain carries TRBV6-2 or TRBV6-3 and TRBJ2-7; the D gene is possibly TRBD2 (5 bases). The CDR3 runs to 14 residues. CDR1 MNHEY and CDR2 SVGEGT come from the germline V gene. V was pared by 2 bases and J by 0 bases, with 8 bases between. The CDR3 coding sequence is TGTGCCAGCAGTTACGTAGGGAGCTCCTACGAGCAGTACTTC. Encoded protein: CASSYVGSSYEQYF.

CDR3 bases: TGCGCCAGCAGCCAAGTTAGTAGGGCAGACTATGGCTACACCTTC. Protein: CASSQVSRADYGYTF. J is TRBJ1-2 and V is TRBV4-1; D not resolved. CDR1 is MGHRA, CDR2 YSYEKL, per germline. This CDR3 has 15 residues. V was shortened by 1 base and J by 3 bases, with 12 bases between the two germline ends.

This chain uses TRBV30 with TRBJ2-3, with D possibly matching TRBD1 (5 bases). The CDR3 sequence is 14 residues long. V dropped 2 bases and J dropped 0 bases, with 9 bases sitting between them. The germline V gene encodes CDR1 GTSNPN and CDR2 SVGIG (reference sequence). DNA of the CDR3: TGTGCCTGGAGTATAGGGGCGAGCACAGATACGCAGTATTTT. It codes for CAWSIGASTDTQYF.

V usage is TRBV28 and J usage is TRBJ2-7, with D possibly being TRBD1 (6 bases). V was trimmed by 5 bases and J by 2 bases, leaving 16 bases between them. This CDR3 is built from 15 residues. CDR1 and CDR2 (germline): MDHEN, SYDVKM. The CDR3, as DNA: TGTGCCAGCAGTCCCCTTGTGGGGACAACCTACGAGCAGTACTTC. It is translated as CASSPLVGTTYEQYF.

The chain couples TRBV5-1 to TRBJ1-1, with D uncertain. The CDR3 runs 19 residues. The germline gives CDR1 SGHRS, CDR2 YFSETQ. Trimming pared 4 bases from V and 6 bases from J, leaving 31 bases between. The CDR3 spells CASSAPRIGSPFGRAEAFF. The CDR3 DNA reads TGCGCCAGCAGCGCCCCAAGAATCGGGTCCCCTTTTGGGAGAGCTGAAGCTTTCTTT.

This clonotype was counted a single time. CDR3: CASSLGRSEQFF. The CDR3 DNA follows: TGTGCCAGCAGCCTTGGGAGGTCTGAGCAGTTCTTC. This chain links TRBV5-4 with TRBJ2-1, with D perhaps matching TRBD2 (6 bases). Germline V gene lookup returns CDR1 SGHNT and CDR2 YYREEE (reference sequence). This CDR3 is 12 amino acids long. V was shortened by 4 bases and J by 9 bases, with 11 bases between the two germline ends.

In this sample, this clonotype turned up once. J is TRBJ2-1 and V is TRBV4-1; 7 nucleotides line up with TRBD2. There are 15 residues in the CDR3. Trimming cost V 0 bases and J 9 bases; bases outside gene matches: 8. CDR1 is MGHRA, CDR2 YSYEKL, per germline. For the CDR3, the DNA is TGCGCCAGCAGCCAAGAGGGGGGGGAGTTGAGTGAGCAGTTCTTC. This gives the protein CASSQEGGELSEQFF.

There are a few counts of this clonotype. At one of its ends the junction is not consistent with the germline gene, which may arise from a read error. J is TRBJ2-7 and V is TRBV11-2, with no clear D. CDR1 and CDR2 (germline): SGHAT, FQNNGV. The CDR3 is 13 residues long. CDR3 in DNA: TGTGCTAGCAGCGTAGCCGAGTACTACGAGCAGTACTTC. Its translation: CASSVAEYYEQYF.

The rearrangement joins TRBV28 to TRBJ1-1, with D unclear. The V end lost 7 bases, the J end lost 6 bases, and 6 bases lay between the germline ends. This CDR3 has 10 residues. CDR1 is MDHEN, CDR2 SYDVKM, per germline. CDR3 protein: CASMEPEAFF. In DNA, the CDR3 is TGTGCCAGCATGGAGCCTGAAGCTTTCTTT.

The V and J genes are TRBV6-1 and TRBJ1-1; D is perhaps TRBD1 (6 bases). Between the trimmed V and J ends, which lost 1 base and 5 bases, there was a span of 11 bases. Germline CDR1 and CDR2: MNHNS and SASEGT. The CDR3 is made up of 14 amino acids. The CDR3 nucleotides are TGTGCCAGCAGTGAAGTGAGGGGGTATACTGAAGCTTTCTTT. Its protein is CASSEVRGYTEAFF.

On this clonotype: The conserved phenylalanine or tryptophan is not found at the CDR3 terminus, so this likely reflects a read error. The V and J genes are TRBV6-1 and TRBJ2-3; tentatively, D is TRBD2 (5 bases). This CDR3 contains 12 residues. Germline CDR1 reads MNHNS; CDR2 reads SASEGT. V dropped 5 bases and J dropped 3 bases, with 6 bases sitting between them. CDR3 loop: CASSLATDTQYS. In nucleotides, the CDR3 is TGTGCCAGCAGTTTAGCGACAGATACGCAGTATTCT.

The rearrangement joins TRBV4-1 to TRBJ2-1; 12 nucleotides line up with TRBD2. Germline V CDR1 and CDR2: MGHRA, YSYEKL. This CDR3 spans 18 amino acids. V lost 0 bases, J lost 0 bases, and 3 bases stayed unmatched. CDR3 amino acids: CASSQDTSGGSSYNEQFF. The CDR3 nucleotides are TGCGCCAGCAGCCAAGACACTAGCGGGGGGAGCTCCTACAATGAGCAGTTCTTC.

This clonotype has a handful of counts. J is TRBJ2-3 and V is TRBV19; no reliable D call. The V end was cut by 5 bases, the J end by 1 base, with 10 bases between. Per the germline V gene, CDR1 is LNHDA and CDR2 is SQIVND (reference sequence). CDR3 length: 14 residues. The CDR3 here is CASSFGQGTDTQYF. CDR3 DNA sequence: TGTGCCAGTAGTTTCGGGCAGGGCACAGATACGCAGTATTTT.

In this sample, this clonotype turned up a few times. V and J are TRBV27 and TRBJ2-1, with D hard to call. Germline values: CDR1 MNHEY, CDR2 SMNVEV (reference sequence). This CDR3 has 13 residues. Trimming left V 3 bases short and J 4 bases short, with 7 bases between. The CDR3: CASSFGQYNEQFF. CDR3 nucleotides: TGTGCCAGCAGTTTTGGGCAGTACAATGAGCAGTTCTTC.

The V gene is TRBV7-9, the J gene TRBJ2-3, with D tentatively TRBD2 (6 bases). This CDR3 spans 16 amino acids. V lost 2 bases and J 0 bases, leaving 12 bases between the germline ends. Germline CDR1 and CDR2: SEHNR and FQNEAQ (reference sequence). CDR3 sequence: CASSLLGGISTDTQYF. The CDR3, as DNA: TGTGCCAGCAGCTTATTAGGAGGGATCAGCACAGATACGCAGTATTTT. Full variable domain (rest looked up from reference TRBV7-9 and TRBJ2-3): DTGVSQNPRHKITKRGQNVTFRCDPISEHNRLYWYRQTLGQGPEFLTYFQNEAQLEKSRLLSDRFSAERPKGSFSTLEIQRTEQGDSAMYLCASSLLGGISTDTQYFGPGTRLTVL.

The genes are TRBV11-2 and TRBJ2-7, with D uncertain. Germline V CDR1 and CDR2: SGHAT, FQNNGV. V lost 0 bases, J lost 4 bases, and 13 bases lay in between. There are 15 residues in the CDR3. CDR3: CASSLDLLASYEQYF. CDR3 DNA sequence: TGTGCCAGCAGCTTAGATCTCTTAGCCTCATACGAGCAGTACTTC.

CDR3 in amino acids: CASSQGPETQYF. The CDR3 DNA reads as TGTGCCAGCAGCCAGGGGCCAGAGACCCAGTACTTC. This chain links TRBV12-3 or TRBV12-4 with TRBJ2-5; a weak D match, TRBD1 (6 bases). This CDR3 region has 12 residues. Trimming left V 6 bases short and J 4 bases short, with 9 bases between.

This sequence joins TRBV7-6 and TRBJ2-7; a possible D gene is TRBD1 (5 bases). This CDR3 comprises 17 residues. Trimming left V 1 base short and J 1 base short, with 17 bases between. The germline CDR1 and CDR2 sequences are SGHVS and FNYEAQ. The CDR3 DNA follows: TGTGCCAGCAGCTTAGATGGTGGACGGACAACTTCCTACGAGCAGTACTTC. It specifies CASSLDGGRTTSYEQYF. Full variable domain (rest looked up from reference TRBV7-6 and TRBJ2-7): GAGVSQSPRYKVTKRGQDVALRCDPISGHVSLYWYRQALGQGPEFLTYFNYEAQQDKSGLPNDRFSAERPEGSISTLTIQRTEQRDSAMYRCASSLDGGRTTSYEQYFGPGTRLTVT.